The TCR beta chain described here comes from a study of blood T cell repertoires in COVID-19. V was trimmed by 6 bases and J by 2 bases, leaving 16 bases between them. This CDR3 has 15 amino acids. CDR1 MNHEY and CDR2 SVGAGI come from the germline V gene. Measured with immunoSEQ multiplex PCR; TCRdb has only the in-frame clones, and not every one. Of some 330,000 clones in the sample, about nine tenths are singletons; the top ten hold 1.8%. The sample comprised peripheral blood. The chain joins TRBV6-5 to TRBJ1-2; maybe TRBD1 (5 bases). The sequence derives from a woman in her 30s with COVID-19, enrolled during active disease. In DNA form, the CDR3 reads TGTGCCAGCAGAGCGCGGGGGGGAATCAACTATGGCTACACCTTC. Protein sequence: CASRARGGINYGYTF.